The T cell receptor beta chain described here comes from a study of cytomegalovirus exposure and HLA in healthy donors. The study ran its PCR with 60 Vbeta and 13 Jbeta primers. Assay used: immunoSEQ multiplex PCR; TCRdb lists only in-frame clones, some missing. The table includes 150,000 to 200,000 clones, 65% to 85% detected once. This CDR3 is built from 11 residues. V lost 3 bases and J lost 8, with 7 bases in between. Germline V gene data show CDR1 as MNHNS and CDR2 as SASEGT. The origin of this receptor is a woman aged 30 to 39 in good health and CMV-seropositive. The gene calls are TRBV6-1 and TRBJ1-2, with TRBD1 as a possible D gene (6 bases). The sequenced sample consisted of PBMCs. This CDR3 is CASSDRGGYTF. The CDR3 bases are TGTGCCAGCAGTGACAGGGGAGGCTACACCTTC.